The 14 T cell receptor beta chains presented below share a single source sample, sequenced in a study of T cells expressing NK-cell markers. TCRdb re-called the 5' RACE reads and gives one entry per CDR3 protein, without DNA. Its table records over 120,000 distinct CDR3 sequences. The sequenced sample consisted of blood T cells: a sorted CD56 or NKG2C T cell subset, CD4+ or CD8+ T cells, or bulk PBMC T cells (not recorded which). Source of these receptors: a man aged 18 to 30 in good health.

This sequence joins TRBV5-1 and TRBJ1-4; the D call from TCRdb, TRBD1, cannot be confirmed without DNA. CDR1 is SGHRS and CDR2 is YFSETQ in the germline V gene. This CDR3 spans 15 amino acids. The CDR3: CASSSGEITNEKLFF.

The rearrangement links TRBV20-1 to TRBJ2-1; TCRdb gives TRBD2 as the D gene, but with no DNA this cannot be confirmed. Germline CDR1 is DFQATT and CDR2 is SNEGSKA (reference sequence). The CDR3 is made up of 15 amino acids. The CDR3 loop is CSARQSGHTYNEQFF.

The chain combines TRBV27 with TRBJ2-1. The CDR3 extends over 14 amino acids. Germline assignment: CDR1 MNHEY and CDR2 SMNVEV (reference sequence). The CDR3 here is CASSNTGPHNEQFF.

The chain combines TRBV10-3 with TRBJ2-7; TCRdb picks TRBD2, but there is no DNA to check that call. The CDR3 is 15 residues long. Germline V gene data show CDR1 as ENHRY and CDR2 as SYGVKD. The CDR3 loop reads CAISDPREGGLQQYF.

CDR3 sequence reads: CASSAGGDTDTQYF. This rearrangement joins TRBV19 to TRBJ2-3; checking the TCRdb D call of TRBD2 is not possible without DNA. The CDR3 loop spans 14 amino acids. From germline, CDR1 is LNHDA and CDR2 SQIVND (reference sequence).

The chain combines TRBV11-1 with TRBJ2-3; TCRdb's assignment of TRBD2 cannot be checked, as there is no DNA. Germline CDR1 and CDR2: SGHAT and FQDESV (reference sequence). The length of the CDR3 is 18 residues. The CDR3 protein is CASSLVEWTSGSTDTQYF.

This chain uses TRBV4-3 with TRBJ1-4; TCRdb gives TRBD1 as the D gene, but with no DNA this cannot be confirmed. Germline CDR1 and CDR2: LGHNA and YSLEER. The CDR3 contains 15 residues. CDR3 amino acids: CASSHGTGSNEKLFF.

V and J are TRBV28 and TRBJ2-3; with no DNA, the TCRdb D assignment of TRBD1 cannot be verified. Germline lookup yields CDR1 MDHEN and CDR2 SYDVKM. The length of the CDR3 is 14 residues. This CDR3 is CASSLAGYTDTQYF.

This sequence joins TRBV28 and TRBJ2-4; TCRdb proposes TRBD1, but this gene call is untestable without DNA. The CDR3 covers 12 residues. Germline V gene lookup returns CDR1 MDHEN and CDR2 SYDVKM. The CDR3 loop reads CASSLPGNIQYF.

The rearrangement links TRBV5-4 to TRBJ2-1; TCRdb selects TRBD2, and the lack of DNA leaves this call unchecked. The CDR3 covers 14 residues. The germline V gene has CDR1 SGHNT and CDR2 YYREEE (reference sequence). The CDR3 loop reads CASSLLAGPNEQFF. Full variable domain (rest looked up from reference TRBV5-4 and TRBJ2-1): ETGVTQSPTHLIKTRGQQVTLRCSSQSGHNTVSWYQQALGQGPQFIFQYYREEENGRGNFPPRFSGLQFPNYSSELNVNALELDDSALYLCASSLLAGPNEQFFGPGTRLTVL.

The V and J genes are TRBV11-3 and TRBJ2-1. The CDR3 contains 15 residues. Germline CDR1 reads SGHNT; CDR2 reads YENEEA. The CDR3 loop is CASSLVLNSYNEQFF.

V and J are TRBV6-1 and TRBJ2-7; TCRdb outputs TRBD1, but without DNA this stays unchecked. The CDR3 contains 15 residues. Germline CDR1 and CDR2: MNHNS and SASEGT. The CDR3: CASNPLPTGSHEQYF.

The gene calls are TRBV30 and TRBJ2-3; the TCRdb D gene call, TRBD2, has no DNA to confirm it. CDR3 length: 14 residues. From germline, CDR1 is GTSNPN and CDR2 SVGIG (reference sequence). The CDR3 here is CACSLPMGTDTQYF. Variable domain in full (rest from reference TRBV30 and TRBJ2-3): SQTIHQWPATLVQPVGSPLSLECTVEGTSNPNLYWYRQAAGRGLQLLFYSVGIGQISSEVPQNLSASRPQDRQFILSSKKLLLSDSGFYLCACSLPMGTDTQYFGPGTRLTVL.

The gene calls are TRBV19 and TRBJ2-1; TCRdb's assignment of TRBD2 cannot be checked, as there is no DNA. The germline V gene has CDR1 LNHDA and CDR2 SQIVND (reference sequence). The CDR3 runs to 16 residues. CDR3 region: CASSIDLGLQLNEQFF.